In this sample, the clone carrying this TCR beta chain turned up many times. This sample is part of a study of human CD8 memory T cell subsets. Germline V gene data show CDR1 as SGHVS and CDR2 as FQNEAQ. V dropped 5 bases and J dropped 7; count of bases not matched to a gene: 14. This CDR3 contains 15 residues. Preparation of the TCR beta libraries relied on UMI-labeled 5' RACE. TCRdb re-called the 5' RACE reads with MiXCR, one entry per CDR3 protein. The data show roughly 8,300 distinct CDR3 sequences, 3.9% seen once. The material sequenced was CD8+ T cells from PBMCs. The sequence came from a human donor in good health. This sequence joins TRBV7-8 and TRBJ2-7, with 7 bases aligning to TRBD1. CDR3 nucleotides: TGTGCCAGCAGCAGTTCCCCCGGGACAGTATTGGAGCAGTACTTC. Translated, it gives CASSSSPGTVLEQYF.